This T cell receptor beta chain was found in a study of shared clonotypes between healthy human individuals. Study outcomes and limitations: Approximately 4.5% was the fraction of naive CD4 clonotypes found shared across several donors.

The table came from immunoSEQ multiplex PCR; TCRdb's copy has only in-frame clones and leaves some out. The sample carries about 2.1 million clones, just under 95% recorded once. This CDR3 has 13 amino acids. V was trimmed by 3 bases and J by 5 bases, leaving 11 bases between them. Germline-derived CDR1 and CDR2 are MNHNS and SASEGT. This clone appeared a single time. Its antigen is still unknown. Other DNA sequences in the sample encode the same CDR3. CD8 cells regarded as naive lacked CD45RO, were positively chosen for CCR7, and omitted terminally differentiated effector memory CD45RA+ cells. The sample was naive CD8+ T cells from PBMCs. This chain uses TRBV6-1 with TRBJ2-7; D is tentatively TRBD1 or TRBD2 (5 bases each). The TCR originated in a man between 18 and 35 years old in good health. Some clones in this sample may be carry-over from other donors' samples. In DNA form, the CDR3 reads TGTGCCAGCAGTGAGGGACGGGTCCACGAGCAGTACTTC. This gives the protein CASSEGRVHEQYF.